The 3 T cell receptor beta chains below all came from one sample that was sequenced in a study of OX40 agonist ivuxolimab in advanced cancers. The library was prepared using the immunoSEQ multiplex PCR assay. This is the immuneACCESS table as TCRdb keeps it, with only in-frame sequences that have V and J called. A part of the clones is gone; compared with another copy, unresolved V genes explain less than half, and the rest is unexplained. Here the sample has tens of thousands of clones; about 83% occur a single time. The ten top clones hold 1.5% to 2% of the sample. The specimen was CD4+ or CD8+ T cells sorted from blood, collected in a trial of the OX40 agonist ivuxolimab. The receptors come from an adult with an advanced solid tumor such as melanoma, head and neck, liver or kidney cancer.

This chain connects TRBV19 to TRBJ2-1; D ambiguous. V was cut by 5 bases and J by 12 bases, with 17 bases left in between. CDR1 and CDR2 from the germline V gene are LNHDA and SQIVND (reference sequence). The CDR3 runs to 13 residues. CDR3 sequence: CASSFRYDLGQFF. CDR3 DNA sequence: TGTGCCAGTAGTTTCAGGTACGATCTGGGGCAGTTCTTC.

The rearrangement links TRBV5-1 to TRBJ2-7; no firm D call. Looked up from germline, CDR1 is SGHRS and CDR2 is YFSETQ. V lost 4 bases and J lost 6, with 20 bases in between. The CDR3 runs 15 residues. The CDR3 protein is CASSQTTDSLSEQYF. CDR3 in DNA: TGCGCCAGCAGCCAAACCACCGACTCACTCAGCGAGCAGTACTTC.

CDR3 amino acids: CASSLGLETDTQYF. CDR3 DNA sequence: TGCGCCAGCAGCCTCGGACTAGAAACAGATACGCAGTATTTT. The rearrangement uses TRBV5-1 and TRBJ2-3; 7 bases agree with TRBD2. Germline V gives CDR1 SGHRS, CDR2 YFSETQ. With V trimmed by 4 bases and J by 3 bases, 5 bases remained unmatched. CDR3 length equals 14 residues. The complete variable domain, with remaining parts taken from reference TRBV5-1 and TRBJ2-3, reads KAGVTQTPRYLIKTRGQQVTLSCSPISGHRSVSWYQQTPGQGLQFLFEYFSETQRNKGNFPGRFSGRQFSNSRSEMNVSTLELGDSALYLCASSLGLETDTQYFGPGTRLTVL.